This T cell receptor (beta chain) is from a study of T-cell reconstitution after alpha-beta-depleted transplantation in children. There are a few counts of this clonotype. The CDR3 is 15 residues long. V shed 0 bases and J shed 9 bases, with 15 bases lying between them. In germline, CDR1 is LGHDT, CDR2 YNNKEL (reference sequence). Unique molecular identifiers tagged the TCRbeta library. TCRdb called the PCR reads again in MiXCR, with one record for every CDR3 protein. The repertoire holds around 370,000 distinct CDR3 sequences, with about 9.3% as singletons. The clonotype originates from a human donor who donated a stem cell graft to a child with acute lymphoblastic leukemia. The material was PBMCs from the stem cell graft donor, obtained from the stem cell graft. This chain links TRBV3-1 with TRBJ2-4; no clear D. CDR3 DNA sequence: TGTGCCAGCAGCCAAGATCCGATCCAAGCCACCATTCAGTACTTC. This sequence encodes CASSQDPIQATIQYF. The full variable domain, completed using reference TRBV3-1 and TRBJ2-4, is DTAVSQTPKYLVTQMGNDKSIKCEQNLGHDTMYWYKQDSKKFLKIMFSYNNKELIINETVPNRFSPKSPDKAHLNLHINSLELGDSAVYFCASSQDPIQATIQYFGAGTRLSVL.